Presented here are 3 T cell receptor beta chains from one specimen sequenced in a study of blood T cell repertoires in COVID-19. TCRdb's table, derived via immunoSEQ multiplex PCR, lists solely in-frame clones and lacks some. The profile shows 99,000 or so clones, about 86% of them singletons. The sequenced material came from peripheral blood. Source of these receptors: a woman aged 55-75 years in a cohort sampled during active or convalescent COVID-19.

The chain carries TRBV9 and TRBJ1-4; no clear D. Germline lookup yields CDR1 SGDLS and CDR2 YYNGEE. V was clipped by 4 bases and J by 6 bases, with 19 bases between them. This CDR3 is 16 amino acids long. CDR3 nucleotide sequence: TGTGCCAGCAGCCCCAAGGCGCGGGAGAGGGATGAAAAACTGTTTTTT. Its protein is CASSPKARERDEKLFF.

The chain links TRBV9 to TRBJ2-1; tentative D call: TRBD1 (5 bases). Germline V gene sequence: CDR1 SGDLS, CDR2 YYNGEE. With 0 bases removed from V and 8 bases from J, the gap between germline ends came to 15 bases. The CDR3 runs to 15 residues. CDR3 sequence reads: CASSVDGHRVDEQFF. CDR3 sequence (DNA): TGTGCCAGCAGCGTAGACGGACATAGGGTCGATGAGCAGTTCTTC.

The chain couples TRBV10-3 to TRBJ1-2; no clear D gene. This CDR3 contains 11 residues. Deletions cut 6 bases from V and 12 bases from J, with 14 bases between. From germline, CDR1 is ENHRY and CDR2 SYGVKD. CDR3 residues: CAISASRSHTF. Here the CDR3 DNA reads TGTGCCATCAGCGCGTCTAGGAGCCACACCTTC.